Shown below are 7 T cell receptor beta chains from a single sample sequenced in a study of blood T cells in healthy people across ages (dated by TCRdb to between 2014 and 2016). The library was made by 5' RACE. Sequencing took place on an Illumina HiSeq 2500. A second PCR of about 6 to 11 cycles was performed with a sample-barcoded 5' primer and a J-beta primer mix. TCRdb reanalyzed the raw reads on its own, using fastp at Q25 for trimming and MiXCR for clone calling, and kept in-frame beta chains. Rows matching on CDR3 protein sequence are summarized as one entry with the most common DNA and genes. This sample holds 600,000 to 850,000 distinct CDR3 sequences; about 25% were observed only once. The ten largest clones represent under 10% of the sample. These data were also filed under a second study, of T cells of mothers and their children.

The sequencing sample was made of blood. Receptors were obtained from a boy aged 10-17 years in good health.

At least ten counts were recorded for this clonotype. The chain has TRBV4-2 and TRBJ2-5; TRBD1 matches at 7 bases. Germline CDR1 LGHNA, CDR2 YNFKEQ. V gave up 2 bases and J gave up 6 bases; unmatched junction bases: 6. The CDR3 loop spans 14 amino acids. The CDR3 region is CASSQTGTAKTQYF. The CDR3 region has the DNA TGTGCCAGCAGCCAAACCGGGACAGCGAAGACCCAGTACTTC.

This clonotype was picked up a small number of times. The DNA for the CDR3 is TGTGCCAGCAGTTTTGGGGGACCCTCCTACAATGAGCAGTTCTTC. Translating gives CASSFGGPSYNEQFF. The chain has TRBV12-3 or TRBV12-4 and TRBJ2-1; D tentatively fits TRBD1 or TRBD2 (5 bases each). V gave up 3 bases and J gave up 0 bases, with 9 bases separating them. This CDR3 has 15 amino acids.

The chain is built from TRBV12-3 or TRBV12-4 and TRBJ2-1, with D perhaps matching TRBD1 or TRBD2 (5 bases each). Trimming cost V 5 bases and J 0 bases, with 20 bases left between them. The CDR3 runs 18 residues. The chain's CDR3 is CASSPLSGLLRSYNEQFF. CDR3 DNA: TGTGCCAGCAGTCCCCTGTCGGGGCTTCTTCGCTCCTACAATGAGCAGTTCTTC.

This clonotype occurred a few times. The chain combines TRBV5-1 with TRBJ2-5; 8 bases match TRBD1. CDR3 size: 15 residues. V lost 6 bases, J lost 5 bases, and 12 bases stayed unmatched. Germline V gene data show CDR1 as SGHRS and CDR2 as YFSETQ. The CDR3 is CASILGQGIGETQYF. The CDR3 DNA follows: TGCGCCAGCATCCTCGGACAGGGCATTGGTGAGACCCAGTACTTC.

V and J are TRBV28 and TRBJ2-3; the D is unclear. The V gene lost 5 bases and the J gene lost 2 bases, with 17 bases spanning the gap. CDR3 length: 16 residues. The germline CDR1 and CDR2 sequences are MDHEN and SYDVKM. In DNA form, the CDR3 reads TGTGCCAGCAGTCATGGCGGAGCCCTATTCACAGATACGCAGTATTTT. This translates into CASSHGGALFTDTQYF.

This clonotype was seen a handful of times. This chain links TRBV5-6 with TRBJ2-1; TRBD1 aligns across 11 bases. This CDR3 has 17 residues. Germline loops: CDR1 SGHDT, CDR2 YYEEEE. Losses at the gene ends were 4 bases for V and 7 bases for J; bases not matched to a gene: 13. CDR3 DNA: TGTGCCAGCAGCCCGGACAGGGGGCACCTAGATAAAAATGAGCAGTTCTTC. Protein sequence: CASSPDRGHLDKNEQFF.

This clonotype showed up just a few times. CDR3 nucleotides: TGCAGTGCCCCGGGACTAGCGGGAGCCACCGGGGAGCTGTTTTTT. Its protein product is CSAPGLAGATGELFF. The chain links TRBV20-1 to TRBJ2-2; 14 bases line up with TRBD2. This CDR3 region has 15 residues. J was trimmed by 4 bases and V by 6 bases; bases with no gene match: 4. CDR1 is DFQATT and CDR2 is SNEGSKA in the germline V gene (reference sequence).